This entry lists 32 T cell receptor beta chains sequenced from one sample in a study of blood T cell repertoires in COVID-19. Sequencing used immunoSEQ multiplex PCR; TCRdb keeps in-frame clones, though not all of them. The data show 250,000 to 350,000 clones, roughly 90% seen once. The sample consisted of peripheral blood. The receptor set was obtained from a woman between 25 and 40 years old with active or convalescent COVID-19.

The V call is TRBV5-4, the J call TRBJ2-5; TRBD2 matches 8 bases. V gave up 0 bases and J gave up 5 bases; unmatched junction bases: 6. Germline V gives CDR1 SGHNT, CDR2 YYREEE (reference sequence). The CDR3 is 15 residues long. The CDR3 region has the DNA TGTGCCAGCAGCTTGGTGGCGGGGGGAACGGAGACCCAGTACTTC. As protein: CASSLVAGGTETQYF.

This clone has just one count. The V gene is TRBV6-6, the J gene TRBJ2-7; 11 positions match TRBD1. This CDR3 contains 16 residues. V lost 0 bases and J lost 5; bases outside the gene matches: 6. Germline V lookup: CDR1 MNHNY, CDR2 SVGAGI (reference sequence). CDR3 nucleotides: TGTGCCAGCAGTTACTCATGGGGACAGGGGGGGGACGAGCAGTACTTC. This sequence encodes CASSYSWGQGGDEQYF.

The count of this clone is one. The chain is built from TRBV15 and TRBJ1-4; 9 bases match TRBD1. The trim removed 3 bases at V and 7 bases at J, leaving 6 bases unmatched. This CDR3 has 15 amino acids. Germline assignment: CDR1 LNHNV and CDR2 YYDKDF (reference sequence). CDR3 bases: TGTGCCACCAGCAGGGAAGGGACAGGGACTGAAAAACTGTTTTTT. It specifies CATSREGTGTEKLFF.

This rearrangement joins TRBV18 to TRBJ2-3; 11 positions match TRBD2. The CDR3 loop spans 16 amino acids. V lost 3 bases and J lost 2; bases outside the gene matches: 4. Germline CDR1 reads KGHSH; CDR2 reads LQKENI. CDR3 region: CASSPLAGGVTDTQYF. CDR3 coding DNA: TGTGCCAGCTCACCTCTAGCGGGGGGTGTCACAGATACGCAGTATTTT.

This clone occurred once. The chain recombines TRBV18 with TRBJ1-5; tentatively, D is TRBD1 (5 bases). Germline V CDR1 and CDR2: KGHSH, LQKENI. The CDR3 spans 16 residues. Trimming shortened V by 8 bases and J by 2 bases, and 19 bases separated the two germline ends. This CDR3 reads CASVYVGGRRNQPQHF. For the CDR3, the DNA is TGTGCCAGCGTCTACGTGGGGGGACGCCGCAATCAGCCCCAGCATTTT.

This chain uses TRBV15 with TRBJ1-2; maybe TRBD1 (5 bases). Germline lookup yields CDR1 LNHNV and CDR2 YYDKDF (reference sequence). With 4 bases removed from V and 8 bases from J, the gap between germline ends came to 14 bases. There are 13 residues in the CDR3. CDR3 bases: TGTGCCACCAGCACGGGACTTAAAGTCGGCTACACCTTC. Residues: CATSTGLKVGYTF.

As concerns this clone: Other DNA sequences in the sample encode the same CDR3. The chain employs TRBV5-6 and TRBJ1-2, with 7 bases lining up with TRBD1. Germline-derived CDR1 and CDR2 are SGHDT and YYEEEE. V lost 4 bases to trimming and J lost 8 bases; unmatched junction nucleotides: 11. The CDR3 has 14 amino acids. As DNA, the CDR3 is TGTGCCAGCAGCACAGACAGGGTGGGCTTCGGCTACACCTTC. As protein: CASSTDRVGFGYTF.

The chain recombines TRBV7-2 with TRBJ2-3; 9 nucleotides match TRBD2. Trimming at V came to 2 bases and at J to 2 bases, leaving 5 bases not matched to a gene. This CDR3 has 16 amino acids. CDR1 is SGHTA and CDR2 is FQGNSA in the germline V gene. The CDR3 nucleotides read TGTGCCAGCAGCTTATTACGCGGGGGGGCCACAGATACGCAGTATTTT. Its translation is CASSLLRGGATDTQYF.

The V call is TRBV18, the J call TRBJ1-3; 10 bases agree with TRBD1. The CDR3 runs to 15 residues. Losses at the gene ends were 3 bases for V and 8 bases for J; bases not matched to a gene: 7. Per germline, CDR1 KGHSH and CDR2 LQKENI. This CDR3 is CASSPGGQGSDTIYF. CDR3 nucleotides: TGTGCCAGCTCACCGGGGGGACAGGGGTCGGACACCATATATTTT.

V and J are TRBV6-6 and TRBJ1-1; 11 nucleotides line up with TRBD1. Germline CDR1 reads MNHNY; CDR2 reads SVGAGI (reference sequence). The CDR3 contains 16 residues. The J segment lost 4 bases and the V segment lost 5 bases, leaving 9 bases of the junction unmatched. CDR3 coding DNA: TGTGCCAGCAGTACCGCGGACAGGGGGCGGGTCACTGAAGCTTTCTTT. It translates to CASSTADRGRVTEAFF.

The CDR3 sequence is CASSFQRGVQETQYF. CDR3 DNA sequence: TGTGCCAGCAGCTTTCAGCGGGGGGTCCAAGAGACCCAGTACTTC. The rearrangement joins TRBV7-2 to TRBJ2-5, with 9 bases that match TRBD2. The length of the CDR3 is 15 residues. The trim removed 3 bases at V and 1 base at J, leaving 3 bases unmatched. Germline values: CDR1 SGHTA, CDR2 FQGNSA.

This sequence joins TRBV2 and TRBJ2-1, with a tentative D call TRBD2 (5 bases). CDR1 and CDR2 (germline): SNHLY, FYNNEI. V dropped 5 bases and J dropped 7 bases, with 9 bases sitting between them. CDR3 length equals 12 residues. The chain's CDR3 is CASSTEGNEQFF. The CDR3 DNA follows: TGTGCCAGCAGTACCGAGGGTAATGAGCAGTTCTTC.

The V and J genes are TRBV28 and TRBJ2-3; D might be TRBD1 (5 bases). The CDR3 runs 14 residues. In germline, CDR1 is MDHEN, CDR2 SYDVKM. Between the trimmed V and J ends, which lost 4 bases and 1 base, there was a span of 9 bases. CDR3 sequence reads: CASSWTSRTDTQYF. For the CDR3, the DNA is TGTGCCAGCAGTTGGACAAGCCGCACAGATACGCAGTATTTT.

The V gene is TRBV29-1, the J gene TRBJ1-2; TRBD1 aligns across 7 bases. There are 13 residues in the CDR3. Looked up from germline, CDR1 is SQVTM and CDR2 is ANQGSEA. The ends lost 2 bases at V and 5 bases at J; junction bases unmatched: 5. This chain's CDR3 is CSVENRGPYGYTF. The CDR3, as DNA: TGCAGCGTTGAAAACAGGGGACCGTATGGCTACACCTTC.

In this sample, this clone turned up once. This chain connects TRBV20-1 to TRBJ2-7; 8 bases agree with TRBD1. Germline loops: CDR1 DFQATT, CDR2 SNEGSKA (reference sequence). The V gene end was trimmed by 3 bases and the J gene end by 2 bases; junction bases not matched to a gene: 3. This CDR3 contains 13 residues. The CDR3: CSASKTGAYEQYF. The CDR3 region has the DNA TGCAGTGCTAGTAAGACAGGGGCCTACGAGCAGTACTTC.

The chain couples TRBV7-2 to TRBJ2-5; TRBD2 agrees at 9 bases. This CDR3 region has 16 residues. CDR1 SGHTA and CDR2 FQGNSA come from the germline V gene. V shed 3 bases, J shed 1 base, and the junction held 6 bases outside the gene matches. In nucleotides, the CDR3 is TGTGCCAGCAGCTTCGGGCGGGGGGGAGGCCAAGAGACCCAGTACTTC. Its translation is CASSFGRGGGQETQYF. Variable domain in full (rest from reference TRBV7-2 and TRBJ2-5): GAGVSQSPSNKVTEKGKDVELRCDPISGHTALYWYRQSLGQGLEFLIYFQGNSAPDKSGLPSDRFSAERTGGSVSTLTIQRTQQEDSAVYLCASSFGRGGGQETQYFGPGTRLLVL.

The chain links TRBV18 to TRBJ2-3, with 8 bases identical to TRBD2. CDR1 is KGHSH and CDR2 is LQKENI in the germline V gene. The CDR3 is made up of 19 amino acids. Germline trimming cut 3 bases from V and 6 bases from J; bases unmatched to any gene: 20. The CDR3 DNA reads as TGTGCCAGCTCACCCCCAATCCTTCTAAAGCGGGGGACGGGGGATACGCAGTATTTT. This translates into CASSPPILLKRGTGDTQYF.

This clone has a handful of counts. Additional DNA sequences in this sample encode the identical CDR3. This sequence joins TRBV5-1 and TRBJ1-4; 7 bases fit TRBD1. The junction had 1 base not matched to a gene; V was cut back by 2 bases and J by 0 bases. The germline V gene encodes CDR1 SGHRS and CDR2 YFSETQ. The CDR3 consists of 15 residues. Here the CDR3 reads CASSLGTATNEKLFF. For the CDR3, the DNA is TGCGCCAGCAGCTTAGGGACAGCAACTAATGAAAAACTGTTTTTT. Supplemented by reference TRBV5-1 and TRBJ1-4, the full variable domain reads KAGVTQTPRYLIKTRGQQVTLSCSPISGHRSVSWYQQTPGQGLQFLFEYFSETQRNKGNFPGRFSGRQFSNSRSEMNVSTLELGDSALYLCASSLGTATNEKLFFGSGTQLSVL.

The gene calls are TRBV6-2 or TRBV6-3 and TRBJ1-5; 7 nucleotides align to TRBD1. V trimming: 3 bases; J trimming: 5 bases; junction bases outside the gene matches: 10. The CDR3 is 16 amino acids. Germline loops: CDR1 MNHEY, CDR2 SVGEGT. CDR3 amino acids: CASSYRGQGSDQPQHF. The CDR3 DNA reads as TGTGCCAGCAGTTATAGGGGGCAGGGAAGCGATCAGCCCCAGCATTTT.

The rearrangement links TRBV7-2 to TRBJ1-5; 8 nucleotides align to TRBD1. The junction had 10 bases not matched to a gene; V was cut back by 5 bases and J by 4 bases. This CDR3 has 16 residues. Germline V gives CDR1 SGHTA, CDR2 FQGNSA. This chain's CDR3 is CASSALGQAVNQPQHF. CDR3 in DNA: TGTGCCAGCAGCGCCCTGGGACAGGCTGTGAATCAGCCCCAGCATTTT.

The chain has TRBV19 and TRBJ1-6; no firm D call. Germline CDR1 is LNHDA and CDR2 is SQIVND (reference sequence). The length of the CDR3 is 15 residues. Trimming shortened V by 8 bases and J by 10 bases, and 21 bases separated the two germline ends. The CDR3 spells CASSKTREAGSPLHF. The CDR3 nucleotides read TGTGCCAGTTCTAAAACTAGGGAGGCTGGCTCACCCCTCCACTTT.

This chain uses TRBV6-4 with TRBJ1-1; possibly TRBD1 for D (6 bases). Germline V gene sequence: CDR1 MRHNA, CDR2 SNTAGT. This CDR3 is 15 amino acids long. V lost 0 bases to trimming and J lost 3 bases, with 11 bases between them. CDR3 in DNA: TGTGCCAGCAGTGACTCGGGGGGGCAGGACACTGAAGCTTTCTTT. Translated, it gives CASSDSGGQDTEAFF.

This clone was observed a handful of times. The chain employs TRBV7-9 and TRBJ2-7, with D tentatively TRBD2 (6 bases). Germline V CDR1 and CDR2: SEHNR, FQNEAQ (reference sequence). This CDR3 is built from 14 residues. Trimming cost V 5 bases and J 6 bases, with 17 bases left between them. The CDR3 reads CASSPGLPFPEQYF. CDR3 coding DNA: TGTGCCAGCAGCCCGGGACTCCCATTTCCCGAGCAGTACTTC.

This sequence joins TRBV7-9 and TRBJ2-3, with TRBD1 as a possible D gene (6 bases). Germline loops: CDR1 SEHNR, CDR2 FQNEAQ (reference sequence). The CDR3 runs to 16 residues. V lost 5 bases and J lost 2, with 17 bases in between. The DNA of the CDR3 is TGTGCCAGCAGCCCGTATACCGGGACAAACACAGATACGCAGTATTTT. It yields the protein CASSPYTGTNTDTQYF.

This chain links TRBV28 with TRBJ1-3; 8 bases are a match to TRBD1. Germline V gives CDR1 MDHEN, CDR2 SYDVKM. V lost 5 bases, J lost 1 base, and 4 bases stayed unmatched. This CDR3 has 15 residues. The CDR3 region is CASSPTGDSGNTIYF. CDR3 DNA sequence: TGTGCCAGCAGTCCGACAGGGGATTCTGGAAACACCATATATTTT. The entire variable domain, with the rest obtained from reference TRBV28 and TRBJ1-3, is as follows: DVKVTQSSRYLVKRTGEKVFLECVQDMDHENMFWYRQDPGLGLRLIYFSYDVKMKEKGDIPEGYSVSREKKERFSLILESASTNQTSMYLCASSPTGDSGNTIYFGEGSWLTVV.

This rearrangement joins TRBV7-9 to TRBJ1-1; 7 nucleotides align to TRBD1. Trimming cost V 6 bases and J 0 bases; bases outside gene matches: 10. Germline-derived CDR1 and CDR2 are SEHNR and FQNEAQ (reference sequence). The CDR3 covers 16 residues. DNA of the CDR3: TGTGCCAGCAGGAAATCGCAGGGGGTTCTGAACACTGAAGCTTTCTTT. It codes for CASRKSQGVLNTEAFF. Full variable domain (outside the CDR3, taken from reference TRBV7-9 and TRBJ1-1): DTGVSQNPRHKITKRGQNVTFRCDPISEHNRLYWYRQTLGQGPEFLTYFQNEAQLEKSRLLSDRFSAERPKGSFSTLEIQRTEQGDSAMYLCASRKSQGVLNTEAFFGQGTRLTVV.

The rearrangement links TRBV27 to TRBJ1-2, with D unresolved. V shed 7 bases and J shed 2 bases, with 11 bases lying between them. The CDR3 contains 13 residues. Germline V gene sequence: CDR1 MNHEY, CDR2 SMNVEV (reference sequence). CDR3 sequence reads: CASNAVPNYGYTF. The CDR3 nucleotides are TGTGCCAGCAACGCGGTCCCCAACTATGGCTACACCTTC.

In the case of this clone: The same CDR3 is also encoded by other DNA sequences in this sample. The chain couples TRBV19 to TRBJ1-2; 10 nucleotides agree with TRBD1. V shed 5 bases, J shed 8 bases, and the junction held 2 bases outside the gene matches. The germline V gene encodes CDR1 LNHDA and CDR2 SQIVND (reference sequence). This CDR3 is built from 12 residues. CDR3 nucleotides: TGTGCCAGTAGTCGGGACAGGGGAGGCTACACCTTC. Amino acid sequence: CASSRDRGGYTF.

The gene calls are TRBV19 and TRBJ2-6, with 10 bases matching TRBD1. Germline assignment: CDR1 LNHDA and CDR2 SQIVND (reference sequence). The CDR3 covers 15 residues. Trimming took 9 bases from V and 2 from J; bases not matched to a gene: 4. In DNA form, the CDR3 reads TGTGCCAGCAGAGGGACAGGGGCTGGGGCCAACGTCCTGACTTTC. It encodes CASRGTGAGANVLTF.

The chain joins TRBV3-1 (or the pseudogene TRBV3-2) to TRBJ2-7; unclear D gene. Germline V gives CDR1 LGHDT, CDR2 YNNKEL (reference sequence). CDR3 length: 14 residues. Between the trimmed V and J ends, which lost 1 base and 1 base, there was a span of 8 bases. This chain's CDR3 is CASSQGLESYEQYF. The CDR3 nucleotides read TGTGCCAGCAGCCAAGGACTGGAATCCTACGAGCAGTACTTC.

The chain carries TRBV5-1 and TRBJ2-3; D not certain. Trimming removed 1 base at V and 2 bases at J, with 11 bases between. This CDR3 is 15 amino acids long. Germline loops: CDR1 SGHRS, CDR2 YFSETQ. The CDR3 region has the DNA TGCGCCAGCAGCTTGTCGAGTTTCAACACAGATACGCAGTATTTT. The encoded protein is CASSLSSFNTDTQYF.

This chain links TRBV7-2 with TRBJ1-3, with D perhaps matching TRBD1 (5 bases). Trimming stripped 4 bases from V and 0 bases from J, with 10 bases between. CDR3 length equals 15 residues. CDR1 is SGHTA, CDR2 FQGNSA, per germline. This CDR3 reads CASSWGGNSGNTIYF. CDR3 bases: TGTGCCAGCAGCTGGGGGGGAAACTCTGGAAACACCATATATTTT. The full variable domain, with the rest looked up from reference TRBV7-2 and TRBJ1-3, is GAGVSQSPSNKVTEKGKDVELRCDPISGHTALYWYRQSLGQGLEFLIYFQGNSAPDKSGLPSDRFSAERTGGSVSTLTIQRTQQEDSAVYLCASSWGGNSGNTIYFGEGSWLTVV.